Following are 11 T cell receptor beta chains from one sample sequenced in a study of identifying expanded T cells in peripheral blood. Clones were sequenced by immunoSEQ multiplex PCR, and TCRdb holds only the in-frame ones, with some missing. The sample lists approximately 110,000 clones, 88% seen once, with approximately 8% in the top ten. The sample taken for sequencing was blood. These receptors all come from a person between 18 and 69 years old in good health.

This clone was counted only a few times. V usage is TRBV19 and J usage is TRBJ1-1; D gene unclear. V gave up 1 base and J gave up 4 bases, with 7 bases separating them. Germline CDR1 and CDR2: LNHDA and SQIVND (reference sequence). The CDR3 runs 13 residues. CDR3 nucleotide sequence: TGTGCCAGTAGTATAGGGGTGGGCACTGAAGCTTTCTTT. Amino acids: CASSIGVGTEAFF.

The chain employs TRBV7-6 and TRBJ2-7, with TRBD2 matching 8 bases. CDR1 SGHVS and CDR2 FNYEAQ come from the germline V gene. Germline trimming cut 5 bases from V and 1 base from J; bases unmatched to any gene: 10. This CDR3 spans 16 amino acids. The CDR3 protein is CASSTIGGAISYEQYF. In DNA form, the CDR3 reads TGTGCCAGCAGCACCATCGGGGGGGCGATTTCCTACGAGCAGTACTTC.

This clone was detected only a few times. CDR3 nucleotide sequence: TGTGCCAGCATGGGAGATAGCAATCAGCCCCAGCATTTT. This gives the protein CASMGDSNQPQHF. V and J are TRBV25-1 and TRBJ1-5; D ambiguous. The CDR3 consists of 13 residues. CDR1 and CDR2 from the germline V gene are MGHDK and SYGVNS. V lost 7 bases, J lost 0 bases, and 7 bases lay in between.

V usage is TRBV28 and J usage is TRBJ2-2; no reliable D call. The germline gives CDR1 MDHEN, CDR2 SYDVKM. Trimming took off 6 bases at V and 5 bases at J, with 7 bases between the two ends. There are 12 residues in the CDR3. CDR3: CASRLYTGELFF. In DNA, the CDR3 is TGTGCCAGCAGACTCTATACCGGGGAGCTGTTTTTT. Together with reference TRBV28 and TRBJ2-2, the CDR3 gives the full variable domain: DVKVTQSSRYLVKRTGEKVFLECVQDMDHENMFWYRQDPGLGLRLIYFSYDVKMKEKGDIPEGYSVSREKKERFSLILESASTNQTSMYLCASRLYTGELFFGEGSRLTVL.

J is TRBJ1-3 and V is TRBV6-5; D not certain. Looked up from germline, CDR1 is MNHEY and CDR2 is SVGAGI. This CDR3 is built from 15 residues. V was pared by 0 bases and J by 0 bases, with 6 bases between. The CDR3: CASSYSFTSGNTIYF. CDR3 bases: TGTGCCAGCAGTTACTCCTTCACCTCTGGAAACACCATATATTTT.

V is TRBV28 and J is TRBJ2-5; TRBD1 matches at 8 bases. V trimming: 5 bases; J trimming: 5 bases; junction bases outside the gene matches: 7. The germline gives CDR1 MDHEN, CDR2 SYDVKM. This CDR3 region has 14 residues. CDR3 sequence reads: CASSHPDRAETQYF. CDR3 nucleotides: TGTGCCAGCAGTCACCCGGACAGGGCGGAGACCCAGTACTTC.

This sequence joins TRBV7-2 and TRBJ1-1; unclear D gene. The CDR3 length is 16 residues. CDR1 and CDR2 (germline): SGHTA, FQGNSA. Deletions cut 1 base from V and 0 bases from J, with 12 bases between. DNA of the CDR3: TGTGCCAGCAGCTTAGGTCATGCGACCATGAACACTGAAGCTTTCTTT. Encoded protein: CASSLGHATMNTEAFF.

The rearrangement uses TRBV7-9 and TRBJ2-3, with TRBD2 identical over 7 bases. With V trimmed by 2 bases and J by 1 base, 3 bases remained unmatched. CDR3 length: 15 residues. Looked up from germline, CDR1 is SEHNR and CDR2 is FQNEAQ (reference sequence). In DNA form, the CDR3 reads TGTGCCAGCAGCTTATTAGCGGGCCGCACAGATACGCAGTATTTT. Translation gives CASSLLAGRTDTQYF.

The J gene is TRBJ2-7, the V gene TRBV30; possible D gene TRBD1, 5 bases. The CDR3 sequence is 12 residues long. The V gene's germline CDR1 is GTSNPN and CDR2 SVGIG (reference sequence). V was clipped by 5 bases and J by 4 bases, with 12 bases between them. CDR3 in DNA: TGTGCCTGGGGCTTAGGGGCGTACGAGCAGTACTTC. This translates into CAWGLGAYEQYF.

This clone showed up just once. The V call is TRBV7-2, the J call TRBJ1-2, with D hard to call. Germline V gene lookup returns CDR1 SGHTA and CDR2 FQGNSA. The CDR3 sequence is 13 residues long. V lost 5 bases and J 3 bases, leaving 10 bases between the germline ends. This CDR3 reads CASSPGGDYGYTF. In DNA, the CDR3 is TGTGCCAGCAGCCCCGGCGGGGACTATGGCTACACCTTC.

The chain employs TRBV5-1 and TRBJ2-2; tentative D call: TRBD1 (5 bases). This CDR3 contains 13 residues. Germline CDR1 and CDR2: SGHRS and YFSETQ. Trimming removed 4 bases at V and 14 bases at J, with 18 bases between. The DNA for the CDR3 is TGCGCCAGCAGCCCGGGTGGGCCAAGGGGCCTGTTTTTT. Its translation: CASSPGGPRGLFF.